This is a list of T cell receptor beta chains from one sample in a study of shared clonotypes between healthy human individuals. Data came from immunoSEQ multiplex PCR; TCRdb stores just in-frame clones and leaves some out. This table has about 2.4 million clones, just over 90% appearing once. Specimen: naive CD4+ T cells sorted from blood. Every receptor here comes from a man between 18 and 29 years old in good health. Each CDR3 is given with its conserved first and last residue. Each record gives: V gene, clone size, J gene, D gene, CDR3 protein, CDR3 DNA. D genes are given only for firm matches. Only some rows state a clone size, as once, few, many or a class for expanded clones.

>TRBV28|.|TRBJ2-7|.
CASRSSYEQYF
TGTGCCAGCAGGAGCTCCTACGAGCAGTACTTC
>TRBV7-9|.|TRBJ2-5|.
CASGTLRGETQYF
TGTGCCAGCGGCACATTAAGGGGAGAGACCCAGTACTTC
>TRBV7-9|.|TRBJ1-2|.
CASSQNSGDGYTF
TGTGCCAGCAGCCAAAATTCGGGGGATGGCTACACCTTC
>TRBV25-1|.|TRBJ1-5|.
CASSEAGSPHQPQHF
TGTGCCAGCAGTGAAGCAGGATCCCCCCATCAGCCCCAGCATTTT
>TRBV30|.|TRBJ2-7|TRBD1
CAWTRDRGDEQYF
TGTGCCTGGACCCGGGACAGGGGGGACGAGCAGTACTTC
>TRBV6-5|.|TRBJ2-5|.
CASSYSGQGIETQYF
TGTGCCAGCAGTTACTCGGGGCAAGGGATTGAGACCCAGTACTTC
>TRBV5-1|.|TRBJ1-4|.
CASSLEGSTNEKLFF
TGCGCCAGCAGCTTGGAGGGCTCAACTAATGAAAAACTGTTTTTT
>TRBV9|.|TRBJ1-6|.
CASSAGGQNSPLHF
TGTGCCAGCAGTGCCGGGGGTCAAAATTCACCCCTCCACTTT
>TRBV6-6|.|TRBJ2-7|.
CASSFGRPEQYF
TGTGCCAGCAGTTTCGGCAGGCCCGAGCAGTACTTC
>TRBV5-6|.|TRBJ1-6|.
CASTELGRNNSPLHF
TGTGCCAGCACCGAACTTGGCAGGAATAATTCACCCCTCCACTTT
>TRBV19|.|TRBJ1-5|.
CASGQGYQPQHF
TGTGCCAGCGGTCAGGGATATCAGCCCCAGCATTTT
>TRBV6-1|.|TRBJ1-1|TRBD1
CASSEGPGGNTEAFF
TGTGCCAGCAGTGAAGGGCCAGGGGGAAACACTGAAGCTTTCTTT
>TRBV7-8|.|TRBJ1-5|TRBD1
CASSFPGGGQPQHF
TGTGCCAGCAGCTTTCCAGGGGGCGGGCAGCCCCAGCATTTT
>TRBV30|.|TRBJ1-1|.
CAWTGPRDTEAFF
TGTGCCTGGACCGGGCCAAGGGACACTGAAGCTTTCTTT
>TRBV7-2|.|TRBJ2-3|.
CASSLRGRGTDTQYF
TGTGCCAGCAGCTTACGCGGAAGGGGAACAGATACGCAGTATTTT
>TRBV19|few|TRBJ2-2|.
CASKEGALTGELFF
TGTGCCAGTAAGGAGGGGGCTCTGACCGGGGAGCTGTTTTTT
>TRBV6-1|.|TRBJ2-7|TRBD2
CASLGLAGDGEQYF
TGTGCCAGCCTAGGACTAGCGGGGGATGGCGAGCAGTACTTC
>TRBV30|.|TRBJ2-5|TRBD2
CAWMSGGQETQYF
TGTGCCTGGATGTCCGGGGGGCAAGAGACCCAGTACTTC
>TRBV5-6|.|TRBJ2-7|.
CASSLDGVKGAYEQYF
TGTGCCAGCAGCTTGGACGGTGTTAAAGGGGCCTACGAGCAGTACTTC
>TRBV27|.|TRBJ2-1|TRBD2
CASSSPSTSGTNEQFF
TGTGCCAGCAGTTCACCCTCGACTAGCGGGACGAATGAGCAGTTCTTC
>TRBV2|.|TRBJ2-6|.
CASKGEGANVLTF
TGTGCCAGCAAAGGGGAGGGGGCCAACGTCCTGACTTTC
>TRBV27|.|TRBJ2-5|TRBD2
CASSLTGGPYETQYF
TGTGCCAGCAGTTTGACGGGAGGGCCCTACGAGACCCAGTACTTC
>TRBV10-2|.|TRBJ2-7|TRBD2
CASSEGDSGKIYEQYF
TGCGCCAGCAGTGAGGGCGATAGCGGGAAGATTTACGAGCAGTACTTC
>TRBV9|once|TRBJ2-3|TRBD2
CASSFGLAGGGDTQYF
TGTGCCAGCAGCTTTGGACTAGCGGGGGGTGGAGATACGCAGTATTTT
>TRBV2|.|TRBJ1-1|.
CASSVPGMNTEAFF
TGTGCCAGCAGTGTGCCGGGAATGAACACTGAAGCTTTCTTT
>TRBV9|.|TRBJ1-2|TRBD1
CASSVGDSSLYGYTF
TGTGCCAGCAGCGTAGGGGACAGTAGCCTCTATGGCTACACCTTC
>TRBV21-1|few|TRBJ1-1|.
CASTNAKNTEAFF
TGTGCCAGCACTAACGCAAAGAACACTGAAGCTTTCTTT
>TRBV29-1|.|TRBJ2-7|.
CSVITLYEQYF
TGCAGCGTAATAACCCTCTACGAGCAGTACTTC
>TRBV2|.|TRBJ2-1|.
CASSVQGPNEQFF
TGTGCCAGCAGTGTGCAGGGACCCAATGAGCAGTTCTTC
>TRBV2|.|TRBJ2-5|.
CASSEEGQTQYF
TGTGCCAGCAGTGAAGAGGGCCAGACCCAGTACTTC
>TRBV13|.|TRBJ2-3|.
CASSPTRSTDTQYF
TGTGCCAGCAGCCCGACACGAAGCACAGATACGCAGTATTTT
>TRBV5-1|once|TRBJ2-5|.
CASSLGRGYQETQYF
TGCGCCAGCAGCTTAGGGCGCGGGTACCAAGAGACCCAGTACTTC
>TRBV5-1|.|TRBJ2-7|TRBD2
CASSTVAGNSYEQYF
TGCGCCAGCAGCACCGTAGCGGGAAACTCCTACGAGCAGTACTTC
>TRBV5-6|once|TRBJ2-7|.
CASSDLYEQYF
TGTGCCAGCAGCGATCTCTACGAGCAGTACTTC
>TRBV7-9|.|TRBJ2-7|.
CASSLAGGYEQYF
TGTGCCAGCAGCTTGGCGGGTGGCTACGAGCAGTACTTC
>TRBV2|few|TRBJ1-6|TRBD1
CASRGQGDSPLHF
TGTGCCAGCAGGGGACAGGGGGATTCACCCCTCCACTTT